Shown below are 21 T cell receptor beta chains from a single sample sequenced in a study of CD8 T cells in ankylosing spondylitis. Antigens for these TCRs are unknown. Study results and caveats: In ankylosing spondylitis blood, a motif of eight highly homologous TCR beta variants appeared characteristic.

TCRdb passed the 5' RACE reads through MiXCR, listing each CDR3 protein once. The table lists 450,000 to 550,000 distinct CDR3 sequences, 5.3% of them singletons, with under 4.5% in the top ten. Sample: blood, either unsorted or a sorted T cell fraction (not recorded which). The receptors were gathered from a male donor with ankylosing spondylitis.

This clonotype has just a few counts. V and J are TRBV6-1 and TRBJ1-6; no definite D call. V gave up 4 bases and J gave up 6 bases, with 16 bases separating them. CDR1 and CDR2 from the germline V gene are MNHNS and SASEGT. The CDR3 loop spans 16 amino acids. The CDR3 spells CASSGSKSRSNSPLHF. Here the CDR3 DNA reads TGTGCCAGCAGTGGCTCAAAGTCACGGAGTAATTCACCCCTCCACTTT.

This clonotype occurred many times. The chain employs TRBV10-2 and TRBJ2-5, with a weak D call TRBD1 (5 bases). Germline CDR1 is WSHSY and CDR2 is SAAADI. This CDR3 spans 13 amino acids. With 5 bases removed from V and 7 bases from J, the gap between germline ends came to 14 bases. The DNA for the CDR3 is TGCGCCAGCAGTCCCAGGGATTCGGGGACCCAGTACTTC. Encoded protein: CASSPRDSGTQYF.

This clonotype was recorded many times. The rearrangement links TRBV20-1 to TRBJ1-5; a possible D gene is TRBD1 (5 bases). Germline CDR1 reads DFQATT; CDR2 reads SNEGSKA (reference sequence). The CDR3 loop spans 15 amino acids. V dropped 6 bases and J dropped 7 bases, with 22 bases sitting between them. CDR3 nucleotide sequence: TGCAGTGCGTTGGGGGAGGGAGGAGAATCCCAGCCCCAGCATTTT. The encoded protein is CSALGEGGESQPQHF.

This clonotype was observed at least ten times. The chain joins TRBV7-2 to TRBJ2-3; 11 bases fit TRBD1. This CDR3 is built from 15 residues. The V and J ends lost 7 bases and 6 bases, in that order; junction bases with no gene match: 9. Germline V gene data show CDR1 as SGHTA and CDR2 as FQGNSA. The CDR3 bases are TGTGCCAGCACCATCAGGACAGGGGGCGAGGATACGCAGTATTTT. Protein product: CASTIRTGGEDTQYF.

This clonotype was observed at least ten times. V gene TRBV29-1 combines with J gene TRBJ2-2; 7 bases are a match to TRBD2. The ends lost 0 bases at V and 3 bases at J; junction bases unmatched: 7. The CDR3 contains 16 residues. In germline, CDR1 is SQVTM, CDR2 ANQGSEA. CDR3 residues: CSVEDWAGRDTGELFF. CDR3 DNA: TGCAGCGTTGAAGACTGGGCGGGGAGGGACACCGGGGAGCTGTTTTTT.

In this sample, this clonotype turned up a few times. The chain couples TRBV7-2 to TRBJ1-2; D gene uncertain. V dropped 2 bases and J dropped 7 bases, with 14 bases sitting between them. This CDR3 has 14 amino acids. CDR1 SGHTA and CDR2 FQGNSA come from the germline V gene. CDR3 DNA: TGTGCCAGCAGCTTACTTCGAAGATTGACTGGCTACACCTTC. This codes for CASSLLRRLTGYTF. Combining the CDR3 with reference TRBV7-2 and TRBJ1-2 gives the whole variable domain GAGVSQSPSNKVTEKGKDVELRCDPISGHTALYWYRQSLGQGLEFLIYFQGNSAPDKSGLPSDRFSAERTGGSVSTLTIQRTQQEDSAVYLCASSLLRRLTGYTFGSGTRLTVV.

This clonotype occurred many times. The rearrangement uses TRBV9 and TRBJ2-2; either TRBD1 or TRBD2 may fit D (5 bases each). With 6 bases removed from V and 6 bases from J, the gap between germline ends came to 18 bases. CDR3 length: 15 residues. CDR1 is SGDLS, CDR2 YYNGEE, per germline. CDR3 sequence: CASNTLDRGAGELFF. CDR3 nucleotides: TGTGCCAGCAACACACTAGACCGGGGCGCCGGGGAGCTGTTTTTT.

At least ten counts were recorded for this clonotype. The chain couples TRBV5-1 to TRBJ2-1; D possibly corresponds to TRBD1 (6 bases). CDR3 size: 13 residues. V was shortened by 8 bases and J by 7 bases, with 16 bases between the two germline ends. Germline lookup yields CDR1 SGHRS and CDR2 YFSETQ. Written as DNA, the CDR3 is TGCGCCAGTCACAGGGATCAGTTTAATGAGCAGTTCTTC. It is translated as CASHRDQFNEQFF.

This clonotype was detected ten times or more. The chain employs TRBV7-2 and TRBJ2-2; 7 bases are shared with TRBD1. This CDR3 contains 15 residues. Germline assignment: CDR1 SGHTA and CDR2 FQGNSA. Losses at the gene ends were 5 bases for V and 11 bases for J; bases not matched to a gene: 14. CDR3 region: CASSLTGETGLELFF. The CDR3 DNA is TGTGCCAGCAGCCTTACCGGGGAGACAGGGTTAGAGCTGTTTTTT.

With regard to this clonotype: Since a much larger clone is just one base distant, this may be a read error. This chain joins TRBV28 and TRBJ1-1; D might be TRBD1 (6 bases). CDR3 length: 13 amino acids. CDR1 is MDHEN and CDR2 is SYDVKM in the germline V gene. Trimming removed 10 bases from V and 4 bases from J, with 16 bases in between. The CDR3 region is CATNRDGGTEAFF. The DNA of the CDR3 is TGTGCCACGAACAGGGATGGCGGCACTGAAGCTTTCTTT. Together with reference TRBV28 and TRBJ1-1, the CDR3 gives the full variable domain: DVKVTQSSRYLVKRTGEKVFLECVQDMDHENMFWYRQDPGLGLRLIYFSYDVKMKEKGDIPEGYSVSREKKERFSLILESASTNQTSMYLCATNRDGGTEAFFGQGTRLTVV.

This clonotype was counted many times. V and J are TRBV28 and TRBJ2-7; maybe TRBD2 (5 bases). The V gene lost 8 bases and the J gene lost 3 bases, with 8 bases spanning the gap. The CDR3 length is 11 residues. CDR1 is MDHEN and CDR2 is SYDVKM in the germline V gene. The CDR3 sequence is CASDEGYEQYF. CDR3 DNA: TGTGCCAGCGACGAGGGCTACGAGCAGTACTTC.

This clonotype has at least ten counts. The V gene is TRBV7-2, the J gene TRBJ2-1; the D gene is possibly TRBD2 (6 bases). V was trimmed by 1 base and J by 6 bases, leaving 16 bases between them. The germline gives CDR1 SGHTA, CDR2 FQGNSA. The CDR3 contains 16 residues. The CDR3 coding sequence is TGTGCCAGCAGCTTAGTAGCGGCGAGCAGACGCAATGAGCAGTTCTTC. This translates into CASSLVAASRRNEQFF.

In its sample, this clonotype was seen many times. The chain combines TRBV27 with TRBJ2-5; 9 nucleotides line up with TRBD1. The germline V gene has CDR1 MNHEY and CDR2 SMNVEV (reference sequence). Losses at the gene ends were 6 bases for V and 6 bases for J; bases not matched to a gene: 5. The CDR3 is 13 residues long. CDR3 sequence: CASRGQGRKTQYF. The CDR3 DNA follows: TGTGCCAGCAGAGGACAGGGGCGGAAGACCCAGTACTTC.

This chain connects TRBV20-1 to TRBJ1-5, with D hard to call. The CDR3 runs to 13 residues. Germline CDR1 is DFQATT and CDR2 is SNEGSKA (reference sequence). Deletions cut 3 bases from V and 5 bases from J, with 11 bases between. DNA for the CDR3: TGCAGTGCTAGGGTAGGGTGGGATCAGCCCCAGCATTTT. Encoded protein: CSARVGWDQPQHF.

In this sample, this clonotype turned up many times. As DNA, the CDR3 is TGTGCCAGCAGTTTACGAGGGCTAGCGGGGAATTACAATGAGCAGTTCTTC. Translation: CASSLRGLAGNYNEQFF. The rearrangement joins TRBV12-3 or TRBV12-4 to TRBJ2-1; 9 bases line up with TRBD2. The CDR3 loop spans 17 amino acids. V dropped 2 bases and J dropped 4; count of bases not matched to a gene: 9.

This clonotype was seen ten or more times. The chain recombines TRBV11-2 with TRBJ1-1; TRBD1 matches at 7 bases. Losses at the gene ends were 5 bases for V and 1 base for J; bases not matched to a gene: 10. Germline V gives CDR1 SGHAT, CDR2 FQNNGV. There are 16 residues in the CDR3. The CDR3 is CASSNLGGVSNTEAFF. The DNA for the CDR3 is TGTGCCAGCAGCAACTTAGGGGGCGTTTCGAACACTGAAGCTTTCTTT.

This clonotype was recorded many times. The J gene is TRBJ2-3, the V gene TRBV6-1; D is unclear. This CDR3 has 14 residues. V gave up 6 bases and J gave up 1 base, with 11 bases separating them. Germline CDR1 is MNHNS and CDR2 is SASEGT. The CDR3: CASSESWGTDTQYF. CDR3 nucleotides: TGTGCCAGCAGCGAAAGTTGGGGCACAGATACGCAGTATTTT.

This clonotype was counted ten times or more. The CDR3 bases are TGTGCCAGCAGTTTGGGGGTCCCCTACAATGAGCAGTTCTTC. It encodes CASSLGVPYNEQFF. This chain links TRBV12-3 or TRBV12-4 with TRBJ2-1; D might be TRBD1 or TRBD2, each matching 5 bases. This CDR3 is 14 amino acids long. Trimming pared 3 bases from V and 2 bases from J, leaving 8 bases between.

The CDR3 nucleotides are TGTGCCAGCTCACCAGCAGCCTACACCTACGAGCAGTACTTC. Protein product: CASSPAAYTYEQYF. The chain recombines TRBV18 with TRBJ2-7; D gene unclear. CDR3 length: 14 residues. V was shortened by 2 bases and J by 2 bases, with 10 bases between the two germline ends. Germline values: CDR1 KGHSH, CDR2 LQKENI.

This clonotype was counted many times. This chain joins TRBV5-1 and TRBJ2-1; D not resolved. Looked up from germline, CDR1 is SGHRS and CDR2 is YFSETQ. V was trimmed by 4 bases and J by 3 bases, leaving 8 bases between them. The CDR3 is 13 amino acids. The CDR3 DNA follows: TGCGCCAGCAGCCGGGCCCACTACAATGAGCAGTTCTTC. It codes for CASSRAHYNEQFF.

This clonotype was counted between two and nine times. J is TRBJ1-2 and V is TRBV7-8; D call uncertain. This CDR3 has 15 residues. CDR1 and CDR2 from the germline V gene are SGHVS and FQNEAQ. Trimming pared 2 bases from V and 6 bases from J, leaving 16 bases between. Here the CDR3 reads CASSLLPILIDGYTF. The DNA of the CDR3 is TGTGCCAGCAGCTTATTGCCGATCCTTATTGATGGCTACACCTTC. Variable domain in full (rest from reference TRBV7-8 and TRBJ1-2): GAGVSQSPRYKVAKRGQDVALRCDPISGHVSLFWYQQALGQGPEFLTYFQNEAQLDKSGLPSDRFFAERPEGSVSTLKIQRTQQEDSAVYLCASSLLPILIDGYTFGSGTRLTVV.